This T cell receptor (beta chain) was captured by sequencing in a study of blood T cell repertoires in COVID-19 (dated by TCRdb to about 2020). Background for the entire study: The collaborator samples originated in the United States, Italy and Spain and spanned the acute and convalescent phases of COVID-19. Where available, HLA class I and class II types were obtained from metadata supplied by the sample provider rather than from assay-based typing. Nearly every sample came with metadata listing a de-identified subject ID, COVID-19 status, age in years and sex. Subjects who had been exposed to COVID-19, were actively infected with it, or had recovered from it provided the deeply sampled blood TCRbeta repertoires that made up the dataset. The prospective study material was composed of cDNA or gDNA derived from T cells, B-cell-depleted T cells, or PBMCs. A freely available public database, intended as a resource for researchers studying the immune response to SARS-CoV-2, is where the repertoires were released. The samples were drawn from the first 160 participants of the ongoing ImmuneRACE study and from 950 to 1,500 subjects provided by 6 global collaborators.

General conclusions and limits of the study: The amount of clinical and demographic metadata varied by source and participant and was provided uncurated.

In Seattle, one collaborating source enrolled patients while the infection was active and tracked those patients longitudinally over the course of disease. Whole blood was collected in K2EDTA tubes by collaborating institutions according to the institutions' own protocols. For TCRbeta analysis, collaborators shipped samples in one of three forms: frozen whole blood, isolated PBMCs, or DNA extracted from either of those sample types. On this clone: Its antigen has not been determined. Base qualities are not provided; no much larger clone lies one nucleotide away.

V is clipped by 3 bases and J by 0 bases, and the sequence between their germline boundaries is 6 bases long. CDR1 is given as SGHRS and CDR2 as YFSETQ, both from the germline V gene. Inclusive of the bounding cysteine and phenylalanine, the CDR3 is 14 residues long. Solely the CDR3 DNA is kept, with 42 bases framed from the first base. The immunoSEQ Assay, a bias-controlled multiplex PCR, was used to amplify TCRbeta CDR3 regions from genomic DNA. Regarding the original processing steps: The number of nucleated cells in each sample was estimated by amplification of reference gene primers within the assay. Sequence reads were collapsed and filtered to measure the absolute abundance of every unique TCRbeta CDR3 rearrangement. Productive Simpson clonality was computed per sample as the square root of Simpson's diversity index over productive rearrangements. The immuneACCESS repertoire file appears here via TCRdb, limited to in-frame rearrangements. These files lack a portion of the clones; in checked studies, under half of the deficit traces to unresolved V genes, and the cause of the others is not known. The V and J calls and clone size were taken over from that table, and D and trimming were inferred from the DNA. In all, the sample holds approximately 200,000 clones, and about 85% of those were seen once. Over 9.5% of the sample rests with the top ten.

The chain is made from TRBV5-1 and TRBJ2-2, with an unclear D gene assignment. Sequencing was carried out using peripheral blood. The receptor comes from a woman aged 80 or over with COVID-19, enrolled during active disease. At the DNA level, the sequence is TGCGCCAGCAGCTCCACTTCGAACACCGGGGAGCTGTTTTTT. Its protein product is CASSSTSNTGELFF.